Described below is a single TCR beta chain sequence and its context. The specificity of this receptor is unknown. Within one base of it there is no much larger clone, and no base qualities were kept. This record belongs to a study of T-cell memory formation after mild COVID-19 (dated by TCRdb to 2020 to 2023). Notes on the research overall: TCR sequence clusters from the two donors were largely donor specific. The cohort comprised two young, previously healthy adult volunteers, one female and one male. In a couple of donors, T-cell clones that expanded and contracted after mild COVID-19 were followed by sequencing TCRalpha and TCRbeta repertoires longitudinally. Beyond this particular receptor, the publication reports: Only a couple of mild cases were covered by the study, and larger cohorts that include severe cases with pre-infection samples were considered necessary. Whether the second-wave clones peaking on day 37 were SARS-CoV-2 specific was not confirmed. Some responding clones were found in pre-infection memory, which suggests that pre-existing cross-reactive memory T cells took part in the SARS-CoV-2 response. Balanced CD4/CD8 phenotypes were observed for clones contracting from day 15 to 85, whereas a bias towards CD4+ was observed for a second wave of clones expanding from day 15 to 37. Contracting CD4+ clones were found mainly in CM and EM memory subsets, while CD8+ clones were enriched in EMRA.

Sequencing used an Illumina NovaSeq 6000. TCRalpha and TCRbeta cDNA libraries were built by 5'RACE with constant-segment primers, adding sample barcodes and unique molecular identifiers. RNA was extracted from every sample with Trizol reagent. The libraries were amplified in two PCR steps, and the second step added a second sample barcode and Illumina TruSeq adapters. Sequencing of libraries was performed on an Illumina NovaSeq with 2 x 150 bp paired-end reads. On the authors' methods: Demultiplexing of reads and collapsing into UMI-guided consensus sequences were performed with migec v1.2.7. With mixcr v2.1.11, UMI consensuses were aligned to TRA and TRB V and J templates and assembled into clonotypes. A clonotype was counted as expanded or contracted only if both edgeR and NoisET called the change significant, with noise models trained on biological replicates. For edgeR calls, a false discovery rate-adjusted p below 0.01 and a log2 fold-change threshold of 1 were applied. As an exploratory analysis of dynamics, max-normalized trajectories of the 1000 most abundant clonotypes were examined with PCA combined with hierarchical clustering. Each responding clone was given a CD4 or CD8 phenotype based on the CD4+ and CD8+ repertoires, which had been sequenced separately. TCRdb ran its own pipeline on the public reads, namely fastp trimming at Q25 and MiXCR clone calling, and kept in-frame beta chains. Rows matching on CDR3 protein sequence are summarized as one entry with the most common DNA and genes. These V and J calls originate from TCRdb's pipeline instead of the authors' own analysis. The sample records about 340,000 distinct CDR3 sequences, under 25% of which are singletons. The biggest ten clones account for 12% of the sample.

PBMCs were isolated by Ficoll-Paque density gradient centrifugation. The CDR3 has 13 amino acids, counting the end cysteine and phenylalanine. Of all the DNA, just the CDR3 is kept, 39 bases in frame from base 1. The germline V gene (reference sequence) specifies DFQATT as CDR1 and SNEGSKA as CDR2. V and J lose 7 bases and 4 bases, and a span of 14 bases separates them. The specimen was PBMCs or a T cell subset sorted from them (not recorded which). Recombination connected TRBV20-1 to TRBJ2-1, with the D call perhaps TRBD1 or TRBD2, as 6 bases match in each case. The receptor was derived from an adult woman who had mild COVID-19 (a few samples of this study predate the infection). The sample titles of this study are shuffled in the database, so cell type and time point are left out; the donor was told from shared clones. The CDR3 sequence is CSVEGGSYNEQFF. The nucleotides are TGCAGTGTGGAGGGGGGCTCATACAATGAGCAGTTCTTC.